The subject of this entry is one T cell receptor (beta chain). Here immunoSEQ multiplex PCR was the method, and the copy in TCRdb shows in-frame clones only, minus some. The sample lists 25,000 to 35,000 clones, around 80% occurring once. This sample was included in a study of T cell responses to AZD1222 COVID-19 vaccine. The sample was peripheral blood, taken on day 0 of AZD1222 vaccination. The clonotype comes from an adult in good health.

CDR3 in DNA: TGTGCCAGCAGGCGGGGGTCCTACAATGAGCAGTTCTTC. It is translated as CASRRGSYNEQFF. This rearrangement joins TRBV12-3 or TRBV12-4 to TRBJ2-1, with TRBD2 matching over 7 bases. The CDR3 has 13 amino acids. V gave up 6 bases and J gave up 1 base; unmatched junction bases: 0.